This T cell receptor beta chain was captured in a study of blood T cell repertoires in COVID-19. V was trimmed by 1 base and J by 6 bases, leaving 11 bases between them. There are 14 residues in the CDR3. Germline assignment: CDR1 MRHNA and CDR2 SNTAGT. Sequencing used immunoSEQ multiplex PCR; TCRdb keeps in-frame clones, though not all of them. The table has 300,000 to 400,000 clones, 80% to 90% seen once; the top ten hold roughly 4%. Membership in each cohort depended on participant-reported clinical history. The sequenced sample was PBMCs or T cells enriched from blood (not recorded which). This chain connects TRBV6-4 to TRBJ2-3; maybe TRBD2 (6 bases). The sequence came from a woman between 40 and 50 years old with acute COVID-19. The CDR3 DNA reads TGTGCCAGCAGTGACTGGGCTAGCGAGGATACGCAGTATTTT. Amino acid sequence: CASSDWASEDTQYF.